This TCR beta chain was profiled in a study of blood T cells in healthy people across ages. The study's findings and limits: Long-lived donors exceeded aged donors in naive CD4+ cells and diversity.

PBMCs, at least 7 million per sample, were isolated. Primers used in a second PCR of roughly 7 to 12 cycles were a sample-barcoded 5' primer and a J-beta primer mix. TCRdb reprocessed the 5' RACE reads with MiXCR, giving one entry per CDR3 protein. The data contain under 800,000 distinct CDR3 sequences, roughly 45% of them singletons. The CDR3 consists of 17 residues. The V gene's germline CDR1 is SGHNT and CDR2 YYREEE (reference sequence). V dropped 4 bases and J dropped 0; count of bases not matched to a gene: 5. This clonotype was picked up one time. No antigen is known for it. The sample comprised blood. The gene calls are TRBV5-4 and TRBJ2-5; 14 nucleotides line up with TRBD2. This receptor was obtained from a woman in her fifties or sixties in good health. The CDR3 sequence: CASSRGLAGGDQETQYF. The DNA for the CDR3 is TGTGCCAGCAGCCGCGGACTAGCGGGGGGCGACCAAGAGACCCAGTACTTC.